The 11 T cell receptor beta chains below all came from one sample that was sequenced in a study of blood T cell repertoires in COVID-19. Assay: immunoSEQ multiplex PCR; the TCRdb copy retains only in-frame clones and omits some. The profile shows under 250,000 clones, about 80% of them singletons. The source material was peripheral blood. Source of these receptors: a woman in her sixties with acute or convalescent COVID-19.

The chain links TRBV29-1 to TRBJ1-2; 10 bases are a match to TRBD1. This CDR3 has 12 amino acids. V shed 5 bases, J shed 6 bases, and the junction held 3 bases outside the gene matches. Germline V gene data show CDR1 as SQVTM and CDR2 as ANQGSEA. For the CDR3, the DNA is TGCAGCGTTAGACAGGGGGCCCATGGCTACACCTTC. Translated: CSVRQGAHGYTF.

This clone was seen just once. CDR3 sequence: CASSQSTGTDTQYF. CDR3 nucleotides: TGTGCCAGCAGCCAATCCACAGGCACAGATACGCAGTATTTT. This chain uses TRBV16 with TRBJ2-3; unclear D gene. V lost 0 bases to trimming and J lost 1 base, with 5 bases between them. The CDR3 has 14 amino acids. Germline loops: CDR1 KGHSY, CDR2 FQNENV. The full variable domain, its missing parts supplied by reference TRBV16 and TRBJ2-3, is GEEVAQTPKHLVRGEGQKAKLYCAPIKGHSYVFWYQQVLKNEFKFLISFQNENVFDETGMPKERFSAKCLPNSPCSLEIQATKLEDSAVYFCASSQSTGTDTQYFGPGTRLTVL.

V usage is TRBV9 and J usage is TRBJ1-3; 11 positions match TRBD1. The CDR3 runs 19 residues. J lost 1 base, V lost 4 bases, and 13 bases had no gene match. CDR1 is SGDLS, CDR2 YYNGEE, per germline. CDR3 in DNA: TGTGCCAGCAGCCAGGAGGGACAGGGGGGTGGTTATTCTGGAAACACCATATATTTT. Its translation: CASSQEGQGGGYSGNTIYF. Full variable domain (missing parts from reference TRBV9 and TRBJ1-3): DSGVTQTPKHLITATGQRVTLRCSPRSGDLSVYWYQQSLDQGLQFLIQYYNGEERAKGNILERFSAQQFPDLHSELNLSSLELGDSALYFCASSQEGQGGGYSGNTIYFGEGSWLTVV.

The J gene is TRBJ1-3, the V gene TRBV27; D gene ambiguous. The CDR3 is 14 residues long. Germline CDR1 and CDR2: MNHEY and SMNVEV (reference sequence). Trimming cost V 7 bases and J 0 bases, with 10 bases left between them. For the CDR3, the DNA is TGTGCCAGCAAACAGTCCTTCTCTGGAAACACCATATATTTT. Translation: CASKQSFSGNTIYF.

In its sample, this clone was seen a few times. This sequence joins TRBV3-1 (or the pseudogene TRBV3-2) and TRBJ1-6; D gene ambiguous. The V gene lost 5 bases and the J gene lost 9 bases, with 11 bases spanning the gap. CDR1 LGHDT and CDR2 YNNKEL come from the germline V gene (reference sequence). This CDR3 is 13 amino acids long. CDR3 protein: CASSSRFFSPLHF. CDR3 in DNA: TGTGCCAGCAGCTCTCGTTTCTTTTCACCCCTCCACTTT.

The CDR3 bases are TGTGCCAGCAGCTTACAGGTCCGGGAAAAACTGTTTTTT. Residues: CASSLQVREKLFF. V is TRBV7-2 and J is TRBJ1-4; no clear D. The CDR3 length is 13 residues. Germline values: CDR1 SGHTA, CDR2 FQGNSA. Trimming pared 2 bases from V and 8 bases from J, leaving 9 bases between.

The chain employs TRBV7-2 and TRBJ2-7, with 8 bases identical to TRBD2. The ends lost 1 base at V and 4 bases at J; junction bases unmatched: 6. Per the germline V gene, CDR1 is SGHTA and CDR2 is FQGNSA. The CDR3 totals 15 residues. The CDR3 loop reads CASSLEGGGIYEQYF. CDR3 bases: TGTGCCAGCAGCTTAGAAGGCGGGGGGATTTACGAGCAGTACTTC. The entire variable domain, with the rest obtained from reference TRBV7-2 and TRBJ2-7, is as follows: GAGVSQSPSNKVTEKGKDVELRCDPISGHTALYWYRQSLGQGLEFLIYFQGNSAPDKSGLPSDRFSAERTGGSVSTLTIQRTQQEDSAVYLCASSLEGGGIYEQYFGPGTRLTVT.

The chain uses TRBV6-5 and TRBJ2-1, with D maybe TRBD1 (6 bases). CDR3 length: 15 residues. V shed 6 bases and J shed 6 bases, with 18 bases lying between them. CDR1 is MNHEY and CDR2 is SVGAGI in the germline V gene. In DNA form, the CDR3 reads TGTGCCAGCAGCAAACAGGGCAGTCAGGGCAATGAGCAGTTCTTC. It specifies CASSKQGSQGNEQFF.

The chain combines TRBV6-1 with TRBJ1-1, with a tentative D call TRBD1 (5 bases). Trimming took off 1 base at V and 10 bases at J, with 13 bases between the two ends. Germline-derived CDR1 and CDR2 are MNHNS and SASEGT. The CDR3 is 13 residues long. In DNA, the CDR3 is TGTGCCAGCAGTGAAGTCTTAGGGGTAATAGCTTTCTTT. It translates to CASSEVLGVIAFF.

The rearrangement joins TRBV2 to TRBJ2-3, with D perhaps TRBD2 (5 bases). Trimming left V 6 bases short and J 2 bases short, with 15 bases between. The CDR3 extends over 15 amino acids. CDR1 SNHLY and CDR2 FYNNEI come from the germline V gene. The CDR3 coding sequence is TGTGCCAGCAGGGAAACATTGGACTTCACAGATACGCAGTATTTT. Its protein product is CASRETLDFTDTQYF.

The rearrangement joins TRBV5-1 to TRBJ2-5, with 10 bases matching TRBD2. The V gene's germline CDR1 is SGHRS and CDR2 YFSETQ. Trimming at V came to 0 bases and at J to 6 bases, leaving 5 bases not matched to a gene. The CDR3 has 15 residues. The DNA of the CDR3 is TGCGCCAGCAGCTTGGCGGGACTAGCGCACCAGACCCAGTACTTC. Translating it yields CASSLAGLAHQTQYF. Combining the CDR3 with reference TRBV5-1 and TRBJ2-5 gives the whole variable domain KAGVTQTPRYLIKTRGQQVTLSCSPISGHRSVSWYQQTPGQGLQFLFEYFSETQRNKGNFPGRFSGRQFSNSRSEMNVSTLELGDSALYLCASSLAGLAHQTQYFGPGTRLLVL.